Below are 30 T cell receptor beta chains sequenced from a single sample in a study of immune evolution from preneoplasia to lung adenocarcinoma. Sequencing used immunoSEQ multiplex PCR; TCRdb keeps in-frame clones, though not all of them. This table holds approximately 3,000 clones, 45% to 55% found once. The sequencing input was FFPE normal lung tissue adjacent to the tumor. These receptor sequences come from a person aged 45 to 59 with lung adenocarcinoma.

As to this clone: This sample also contains other DNA sequences that code for the same CDR3. The chain links TRBV30 to TRBJ1-2; 7 positions agree with TRBD1. Germline loops: CDR1 GTSNPN, CDR2 SVGIG (reference sequence). CDR3 length: 15 residues. With 0 bases clipped from V and 1 base from J, the junction kept 5 bases outside the gene matches. The DNA for the CDR3 is TGTGCCTGGAGTGTATCCAGGGGGGGTAACTATGGCTACACCTTC. Residues: CAWSVSRGGNYGYTF.

This clone was seen a few times. The rearrangement joins TRBV19 to TRBJ1-2, with D tentatively TRBD1 (6 bases). This CDR3 has 13 residues. The ends were cut back, 5 bases at V and 4 bases at J, with 11 bases in the middle. Germline V lookup: CDR1 LNHDA, CDR2 SQIVND (reference sequence). The CDR3 spells CASSLGQPYGYTF. The DNA for the CDR3 is TGTGCCAGTAGTCTTGGACAGCCCTATGGCTACACCTTC.

By share, this clone counts as large. The chain joins TRBV4-1 to TRBJ1-6; no clear D. The CDR3 runs to 16 residues. V was clipped by 1 base and J by 2 bases, with 9 bases between them. Per the germline V gene, CDR1 is MGHRA and CDR2 is YSYEKL. CDR3 loop: CASSQASAAYNSPLHF. In DNA, the CDR3 is TGCGCCAGCAGCCAAGCCTCGGCAGCCTATAATTCACCCCTCCACTTT.

This clone was seen a few times. V and J are TRBV27 and TRBJ2-3, with D perhaps TRBD1 (6 bases). The germline gives CDR1 MNHEY, CDR2 SMNVEV (reference sequence). This CDR3 has 14 residues. V dropped 5 bases and J dropped 6 bases, with 15 bases sitting between them. The CDR3 here is CASSKHRDGDTQYF. The DNA of the CDR3 is TGTGCCAGCAGTAAACACAGGGATGGGGATACGCAGTATTTT.

V and J are TRBV2 and TRBJ1-1; D is unclear. CDR1 and CDR2 from the germline V gene are SNHLY and FYNNEI. The CDR3 length is 11 residues. V was trimmed by 6 bases and J by 7 bases, leaving 9 bases between them. The DNA for the CDR3 is TGTGCCAGCAGGGGTTTTGGTGAAGCTTTCTTT. The encoded protein is CASRGFGEAFF. Using reference TRBV2 and TRBJ1-1 for the parts outside the CDR3, the full variable domain is EPEVTQTPSHQVTQMGQEVILRCVPISNHLYFYWYRQILGQKVEFLVSFYNNEISEKSEIFDDQFSVERPDGSNFTLKIRSTKLEDSAMYFCASRGFGEAFFGQGTRLTVV.

The J gene is TRBJ1-1, the V gene TRBV7-8; D unclear. This CDR3 comprises 14 residues. V gave up 1 base and J gave up 1 base, with 7 bases separating them. Germline-derived CDR1 and CDR2 are SGHVS and FQNEAQ. The DNA of the CDR3 is TGTGCCAGCAGCTTAGTAGGCGCGAACACTGAAGCTTTCTTT. The encoded protein is CASSLVGANTEAFF.

The rearrangement links TRBV2 to TRBJ2-7; 11 bases line up with TRBD2. This CDR3 is 14 amino acids long. V was clipped by 5 bases and J by 6 bases; unmatched bases: 6. Germline CDR1 reads SNHLY; CDR2 reads FYNNEI. The CDR3 is CASSSPGLAAEQYF. In DNA form, the CDR3 reads TGTGCCAGCAGTTCCCCGGGACTAGCGGCCGAGCAGTACTTC. The full variable domain, rest sourced from reference TRBV2 and TRBJ2-7, is EPEVTQTPSHQVTQMGQEVILRCVPISNHLYFYWYRQILGQKVEFLVSFYNNEISEKSEIFDDQFSVERPDGSNFTLKIRSTKLEDSAMYFCASSSPGLAAEQYFGPGTRLTVT.

This clone was picked up a small number of times. V gene TRBV19 combines with J gene TRBJ2-1; D perhaps matches TRBD2 (5 bases). Germline assignment: CDR1 LNHDA and CDR2 SQIVND (reference sequence). The CDR3 is made up of 15 amino acids. Trimming removed 2 bases from V and 6 bases from J, with 14 bases in between. The chain's CDR3 is CASSIIEGSGNEQFF. CDR3 nucleotides: TGTGCCAGTAGTATAATCGAGGGATCGGGCAATGAGCAGTTCTTC.

By share of the sample, this clone is large. The chain joins TRBV5-1 to TRBJ1-5, with D maybe TRBD1 (6 bases). CDR3 size: 14 residues. Trimming pared 2 bases from V and 5 bases from J, leaving 11 bases between. Germline CDR1 is SGHRS and CDR2 is YFSETQ. The CDR3 here is CASSLRGTHQPQHF. The CDR3, as DNA: TGCGCCAGCAGCTTAAGGGGGACCCATCAGCCCCAGCATTTT.

The chain couples TRBV7-9 to TRBJ2-7, with TRBD2 as a possible D gene (6 bases). V lost 7 bases, J lost 3 bases, and 13 bases lay in between. The CDR3 is 13 amino acids. CDR1 and CDR2 from the germline V gene are SEHNR and FQNEAQ (reference sequence). CDR3 amino acids: CASTWGENYEQYF. The CDR3 DNA follows: TGTGCCAGCACCTGGGGGGAGAACTACGAGCAGTACTTC.

This clone was seen a handful of times. The chain couples TRBV28 to TRBJ1-5; TRBD1 might be the D (5 bases). Trimming cost V 6 bases and J 0 bases, with 18 bases left between them. The CDR3 runs to 17 residues. Germline values: CDR1 MDHEN, CDR2 SYDVKM. The CDR3 DNA reads as TGTGCCAGCAGAAAAAGGGGAGGAGTCTATAGCAATCAGCCCCAGCATTTT. This translates into CASRKRGGVYSNQPQHF. Based on the CDR3 plus reference TRBV28 and TRBJ1-5, the full variable domain is DVKVTQSSRYLVKRTGEKVFLECVQDMDHENMFWYRQDPGLGLRLIYFSYDVKMKEKGDIPEGYSVSREKKERFSLILESASTNQTSMYLCASRKRGGVYSNQPQHFGDGTRLSIL.

This clone has a handful of counts. This rearrangement joins TRBV28 to TRBJ2-3; D is tentatively TRBD1 or TRBD2 (6 bases each). V was clipped by 1 base and J by 15 bases, with 14 bases between them. In germline, CDR1 is MDHEN, CDR2 SYDVKM. CDR3 length: 12 amino acids. CDR3 coding DNA: TGTGCCAGCAGTTTATTAGGGGGGAGTCGTTATTTT. It encodes CASSLLGGSRYF. Based on the CDR3 plus reference TRBV28 and TRBJ2-3, the full variable domain is DVKVTQSSRYLVKRTGEKVFLECVQDMDHENMFWYRQDPGLGLRLIYFSYDVKMKEKGDIPEGYSVSREKKERFSLILESASTNQTSMYLCASSLLGGSRYFGPGTRLTVL.

The CDR3 DNA reads as TGTGCCAGCAGCTTAGTGGAAGGGACTCGTGAGGCGACCCAGTACTTC. Its protein product is CASSLVEGTREATQYF. The V and J genes are TRBV7-2 and TRBJ2-5, with a tentative D call TRBD2 (6 bases). Germline V CDR1 and CDR2: SGHTA, FQGNSA. The CDR3 has 16 residues. Trimming took 1 base from V and 7 from J, leaving 19 bases between them.

This clone was recorded a few times. The V and J genes are TRBV5-1 and TRBJ2-3; tentatively, D is TRBD1 (5 bases). CDR3 length: 13 residues. Germline values: CDR1 SGHRS, CDR2 YFSETQ. Trimming pared 4 bases from V and 2 bases from J, leaving 8 bases between. The CDR3 coding sequence is TGCGCCAGCAGCCAGGGAAACACAGATACGCAGTATTTT. The encoded protein is CASSQGNTDTQYF.

This sequence joins TRBV4-2 and TRBJ2-3, with 11 positions matching TRBD2. The CDR3 has 16 residues. The V gene's germline CDR1 is LGHNA and CDR2 YNFKEQ. V trimming: 0 bases; J trimming: 7 bases; junction bases outside the gene matches: 6. The CDR3 region has the DNA TGTGCCAGCAGCCAAGATGCCACTAGCGGGAGTAATACGCAGTATTTT. Translation: CASSQDATSGSNTQYF.

The gene calls are TRBV6-5 and TRBJ1-4; tentative D call: TRBD1 (5 bases). Germline CDR1 and CDR2: MNHEY and SVGAGI. The CDR3 has 15 residues. V was clipped by 6 bases and J by 4 bases, with 15 bases between them. The CDR3 sequence: CASRIWAGSNEKLFF. The CDR3 DNA reads as TGTGCCAGCAGAATTTGGGCAGGGAGTAATGAAAAACTGTTTTTT.

This clone has more than one count but fewer than ten. The chain recombines TRBV5-6 with TRBJ2-4, with a possible D match to TRBD2 (7 bases). The CDR3 spans 15 residues. V was clipped by 4 bases and J by 7 bases, with 18 bases between them. CDR1 is SGHDT, CDR2 YYEEEE, per germline. Written as DNA, the CDR3 is TGTGCCAGCAGCCTCCTCGGGGGGCTCGGGAACATTCAGTACTTC. This encodes CASSLLGGLGNIQYF.

This clone turned up a few times. This chain uses TRBV18 with TRBJ2-7; 9 nucleotides agree with TRBD1. With V trimmed by 0 bases and J by 4 bases, 4 bases remained unmatched. The CDR3 extends over 15 amino acids. CDR1 and CDR2 (germline): KGHSH, LQKENI. CDR3 in DNA: TGTGCCAGCTCACCACCCCCGGGGACAGGGTACGAGCAGTACTTC. Protein sequence: CASSPPPGTGYEQYF.

The V call is TRBV9, the J call TRBJ2-3; D unclear. The germline V and J ends were trimmed by 2 bases and 4 bases, with 14 bases remaining between them. The germline V gene encodes CDR1 SGDLS and CDR2 YYNGEE. The CDR3 loop spans 15 amino acids. The CDR3 here is CASSVLEIGSDTQYF. The CDR3, as DNA: TGTGCCAGCAGCGTTCTAGAGATCGGTTCAGATACGCAGTATTTT.

The CDR3 DNA follows: TGTGCCAGCAGCGGCTACAGTGAGAGCTCCTACGAGCAGTACTTC. It encodes CASSGYSESSYEQYF. The chain employs TRBV9 and TRBJ2-7; no definite D call. The CDR3 loop spans 15 amino acids. The germline CDR1 and CDR2 sequences are SGDLS and YYNGEE. Trimming shortened V by 3 bases and J by 0 bases, and 13 bases separated the two germline ends.

This clone came up a few times. This rearrangement joins TRBV5-1 to TRBJ2-3; the D is unclear. The CDR3 sequence is 15 residues long. Trimming took off 2 bases at V and 0 bases at J, with 10 bases between the two ends. Germline values: CDR1 SGHRS, CDR2 YFSETQ. The CDR3 bases are TGCGCCAGCAGCTTTGATCTTACTAGCACAGATACGCAGTATTTT. Its translation: CASSFDLTSTDTQYF.

This clone was observed a single time. This rearrangement joins TRBV7-6 to TRBJ2-7; 11 bases are shared with TRBD1. The germline V gene encodes CDR1 SGHVS and CDR2 FNYEAQ. The CDR3 runs 17 residues. Germline trimming cut 3 bases from V and 4 bases from J; bases unmatched to any gene: 11. The CDR3 nucleotides are TGTGCCAGCAGCTTTCTACCGGACAGGGGGCAAATGTACGAGCAGTACTTC. Encoded protein: CASSFLPDRGQMYEQYF. The whole variable domain, filled in from reference TRBV7-6 and TRBJ2-7, reads GAGVSQSPRYKVTKRGQDVALRCDPISGHVSLYWYRQALGQGPEFLTYFNYEAQQDKSGLPNDRFSAERPEGSISTLTIQRTEQRDSAMYRCASSFLPDRGQMYEQYFGPGTRLTVT.

This clone was detected only a few times. The chain recombines TRBV9 with TRBJ2-1; TRBD2 agrees at 12 bases. V trimming: 4 bases; J trimming: 7 bases; junction bases outside the gene matches: 9. This CDR3 comprises 16 residues. Germline CDR1 reads SGDLS; CDR2 reads YYNGEE. The DNA of the CDR3 is TGTGCCAGCAGCTCTCGGACTAGCGGGGTAAAGAATGAGCAGTTCTTC. This translates into CASSSRTSGVKNEQFF.

V gene TRBV7-2 combines with J gene TRBJ1-3, with 8 bases fitting TRBD1. The CDR3 sequence is 16 residues long. Trimming at V came to 1 base and at J to 3 bases, leaving 5 bases not matched to a gene. Per the germline V gene, CDR1 is SGHTA and CDR2 is FQGNSA. The CDR3 spells CASSLGTGRIGNTIYF. Here the CDR3 DNA reads TGTGCCAGCAGCTTAGGGACAGGGAGGATTGGAAACACCATATATTTT.

This clone has only a few counts. The chain employs TRBV18 and TRBJ2-1; D may match TRBD1 or TRBD2 (5 bases each). V lost 4 bases and J 8 bases, leaving 21 bases between the germline ends. CDR3 length: 16 amino acids. Germline V CDR1 and CDR2: KGHSH, LQKENI. CDR3 sequence reads: CASSRGRDQRAHEQFF. DNA for the CDR3: TGTGCCAGCTCACGAGGCCGGGACCAAAGGGCCCATGAGCAGTTCTTC.

The V call is TRBV7-9, the J call TRBJ2-3, with D unresolved. V was cut by 1 base and J by 2 bases, with 4 bases left in between. This CDR3 has 13 amino acids. Germline CDR1 SEHNR, CDR2 FQNEAQ (reference sequence). The CDR3 protein is CASSLESTDTQYF. The CDR3 coding sequence is TGTGCCAGCAGCTTAGAGTCCACAGATACGCAGTATTTT. Full variable domain (missing parts from reference TRBV7-9 and TRBJ2-3): DTGVSQNPRHKITKRGQNVTFRCDPISEHNRLYWYRQTLGQGPEFLTYFQNEAQLEKSRLLSDRFSAERPKGSFSTLEIQRTEQGDSAMYLCASSLESTDTQYFGPGTRLTVL.

The CDR3 reads CASRSRGFDEQFF. As DNA, the CDR3 is TGTGCCAGCAGATCCAGGGGGTTCGATGAGCAGTTCTTC. This chain uses TRBV27 with TRBJ2-1; TRBD1 matches 7 bases. The CDR3 totals 13 residues. CDR1 and CDR2 from the germline V gene are MNHEY and SMNVEV (reference sequence). The ends lost 6 bases at V and 8 bases at J; junction bases unmatched: 7.

V is TRBV9 and J is TRBJ2-7; TRBD1 or TRBD2 may be the D gene (5 bases each). The CDR3 spans 15 residues. CDR1 is SGDLS and CDR2 is YYNGEE in the germline V gene. V shed 4 bases and J shed 4 bases, with 18 bases lying between them. The DNA for the CDR3 is TGTGCCAGCAGCCCCTTAGCGTCAGGGTCATACGAGCAGTACTTC. Protein product: CASSPLASGSYEQYF. Full variable domain (missing parts from reference TRBV9 and TRBJ2-7): DSGVTQTPKHLITATGQRVTLRCSPRSGDLSVYWYQQSLDQGLQFLIQYYNGEERAKGNILERFSAQQFPDLHSELNLSSLELGDSALYFCASSPLASGSYEQYFGPGTRLTVT.

V usage is TRBV6-6 and J usage is TRBJ2-2; 7 bases fit TRBD1. Germline CDR1 and CDR2: MNHNY and SVGAGI (reference sequence). V shed 7 bases and J 0 bases; nucleotides not matched to a gene: 5. The CDR3 spans 15 residues. The CDR3 bases are TGTGCCAGCAATTTACAGGGGTCGAACACCGGGGAGCTGTTTTTT. Its protein product is CASNLQGSNTGELFF.

This clone showed up just once. The chain links TRBV5-4 to TRBJ2-7, with TRBD1 matching over 9 bases. Trimming at V came to 0 bases and at J to 4 bases, leaving 5 bases not matched to a gene. Germline V gene sequence: CDR1 SGHNT, CDR2 YYREEE (reference sequence). CDR3 length: 15 residues. CDR3 sequence (DNA): TGTGCCAGCAGCTTGGCCGGACAGGGGAGGTACGAGCAGTACTTC. Protein sequence: CASSLAGQGRYEQYF.